The sequence of this T cell receptor beta chain was determined in a study of T cell repertoires in cytomegalovirus infection. On the study more broadly: Well-studied HLA-B-restricted CMV epitopes were used in the study alongside recently identified HLA-C-restricted ones. Public TCR beta signatures provided an indication of both CMV infection and a matching HLA type. Study results and caveats: Across the ex vivo response, the dominant clonotypes were HLA-C-restricted CMV-specific TCR beta clonotypes. Using cumulative public TCR beta family frequency, the authors identified those who carried CMV together with the relevant HLA.

A remark on this clonotype: As yet, its antigen is unknown.

TCRdb reanalysed the reads using MiXCR and keeps one entry per CDR3 protein. This table holds 650,000 to 900,000 distinct CDR3 sequences, 32% found once. The V gene's germline CDR1 is MNHEY and CDR2 SMNVEV (reference sequence). This CDR3 has 14 amino acids. The V end lost 1 base, the J end lost 2 bases, and 3 bases lay between the germline ends. This sequence joins TRBV27 and TRBJ2-6; D is uncertain. The receptor was derived from a human donor in good health (CMV status not recorded). Some clones in this sample may be carry-over from other donors' samples. The source material was cultured CD8+ T cells from PBMCs, sampled from culture after CMV antigen stimulation. The DNA for the CDR3 is TGTGCCAGCAGTTTATTAGCTGGGGCCAACGTCCTGACTTTC. The encoded protein is CASSLLAGANVLTF.